This record looks at one TCR beta chain sequence and its context. This clonotype was observed many times. No cognate antigen has been identified for it. Base quality data are lacking; no much larger clone is found one base away. Libraries were made using 5' RACE. TCRdb records Illumina HiSeq 2500 as the sequencer. A second PCR of about 6 to 11 cycles was performed with a sample-barcoded 5' primer and a J-beta primer mix. A template-switch 5' adaptor carrying 12 random nucleotides introduced a unique molecular identifier onto each TCR beta cDNA molecule. Each sample yielded at least 3 million CDR3-containing paired-end reads. First-strand cDNA synthesis was performed from all RNA using the Mint cDNA synthesis kit, with priming by a TRBC-specific oligonucleotide. Following uracil-DNA glycosylase treatment, a first 18-cycle PCR with universal primers M1SS and BC2_uni_R was performed on all cDNA. Per the source publication's procedure: Normalization of each sample was performed by random selection of 1 million high-quality reads, each carrying a distinct molecular identifier. Instead of being binned into consensus sequences, reads with shared molecular identifiers were discarded. CDR3 identification, clonotype clustering and error correction used MiTCR with a Q25 quality threshold and the strictest error-elimination algorithm. A nonparametric unseen species model with Euler transformation was used to estimate a lower bound on total TCR beta diversity. TCRdb took the public reads, trimmed them with fastp at Q25, ran MiXCR for clone calling and kept in-frame beta chains. Records with the same CDR3 protein are collapsed into one entry carrying the most frequent genes and DNA. The V and J calls shown here were made by TCRdb, not taken from the authors' results. Here the sample has some 700,000 distinct CDR3 sequences; more than 40% occur a single time. Of the sample, roughly 19% is held by the ten largest clones.

Systemically healthy Caucasian individuals from Russia, approximately 39 in total and aged roughly 6 to 100 years, were included as donors. About 9.8 milliliters of peripheral blood were drawn from each donor into EDTA-treated Vacutainer tubes. Ficoll-Paque density-gradient centrifugation was used to isolate PBMCs, with at least 6 million obtained per sample. Total RNA, at least 6 micrograms per sample, was extracted from PBMCs with Trizol reagent. The percentages of naive CD45RAhigh/CD27high T cells were determined by flow cytometry on a PBMC aliquot from every donor. The data derive from a study of blood T cells in healthy people across ages (dated by TCRdb to the mid-2010s). Describing the broader study: Template switching captured roughly one uniquely barcoded TCR beta cDNA molecule per two T cells in model experiments. The study analyzed two additional independent replicas of 1 million unique cDNA reads from the same blood draw for two donors, one aged 18 to 30 and one aged 80 or older. The donors were split into four age groups: young (average 16 years), middle-aged (39), aged (about 56) and long-lived (approximately 80). The study measured age-related changes in TCR beta repertoire diversity using deep sequencing normalized with unique cDNA molecular identifiers. Donors of different ages were randomly distributed across sequencing lanes to avoid experimental bias. Broader findings and caveats from the paper: The CMV infection status of donors was not known, potentially confounding age-related changes in expanded clonotypes. Observed TCR beta diversity correlated strongly with the percentage of naive T cells measured by flow cytometry. Total diversity estimates from one million sequenced T cells were considered lower bounds and underestimates. As age increased, observed TCR beta diversity per million T cells dropped in a roughly linear way, and a significant reduction was already evident by age around 41. Conclusive comparison of naive and antigen-experienced compartments was prevented by the profiling of bulk unsorted PBMCs. The long-lived group showed more naive CD4+ T cells, fewer expanded clones and increased TCR diversity than the aged group, suggesting age selection.

Inclusive of the bounding cysteine and phenylalanine, the CDR3 is 16 residues long. Only the CDR3 portion is preserved as DNA: 48 bases, with reading frame beginning at the first base. Germline trimming amounts to 1 base on V and 5 bases on J, with 8 as the count of junction bases outside the gene matches. CDR1 and CDR2 (SGHRS, YFSETQ) derive from the germline V gene. This TCR was recovered from a woman aged 55-75 years in good health. Source material: blood. The sequence joins TRBV5-1 to TRBJ2-1, with 8 central nucleotides matching TRBD1. The CDR3 region reads CASSLNLGQGDNEQFF. Here is the DNA: TGCGCCAGCAGCTTGAACCTAGGACAGGGCGACAATGAGCAGTTCTTC.